This T cell receptor (beta chain) was obtained from a study of glioma-infiltrating T cells after dendritic cell vaccination. Study-level information: Dendritic cell vaccine was injected intradermally three times, biweekly.

This table comes from immunoSEQ multiplex PCR, and its TCRdb copy is limited to in-frame clones, with some not included. The sample has around 62,000 clones; about 81% are singletons. CDR1 is LNHDA and CDR2 is SQIVND in the germline V gene (reference sequence). V shed 3 bases and J shed 1 base, with 10 bases lying between them. This CDR3 comprises 15 residues. The clonotype originates from a human donor with glioblastoma. The chain links TRBV19 to TRBJ2-1; D possibly corresponds to TRBD1 (6 bases). Sequences were derived from blood, sampled before dendritic cell vaccination. The CDR3 nucleotides read TGTGCCAGTAGTATGGGCAGGGGTTCCTACAATGAGCAGTTCTTC. This translates into CASSMGRGSYNEQFF. The variable domain in full, completed from reference TRBV19 and TRBJ2-1, reads DGGITQSPKYLFRKEGQNVTLSCEQNLNHDAMYWYRQDPGQGLRLIYYSQIVNDFQKGDIAEGYSVSREKKESFPLTVTSAQKNPTAFYLCASSMGRGSYNEQFFGPGTRLTVL.